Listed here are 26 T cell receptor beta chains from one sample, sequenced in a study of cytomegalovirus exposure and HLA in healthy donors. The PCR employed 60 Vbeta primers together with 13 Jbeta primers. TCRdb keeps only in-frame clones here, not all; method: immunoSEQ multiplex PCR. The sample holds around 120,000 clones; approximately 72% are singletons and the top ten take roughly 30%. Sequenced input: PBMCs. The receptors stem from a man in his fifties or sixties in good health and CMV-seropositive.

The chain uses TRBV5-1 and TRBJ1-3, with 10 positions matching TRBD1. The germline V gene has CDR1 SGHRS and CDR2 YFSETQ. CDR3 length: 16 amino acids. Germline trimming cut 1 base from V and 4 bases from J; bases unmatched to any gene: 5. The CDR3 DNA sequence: TGCGCCAGCAGCTTGTGGGACAGGGGAAGAGGAAACACCATATATTTT. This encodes CASSLWDRGRGNTIYF.

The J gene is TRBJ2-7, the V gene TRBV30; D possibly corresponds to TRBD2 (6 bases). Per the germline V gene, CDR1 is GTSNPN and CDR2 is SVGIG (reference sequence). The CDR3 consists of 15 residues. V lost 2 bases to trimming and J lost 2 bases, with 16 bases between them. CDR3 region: CAWSPVTGAPYEQYF. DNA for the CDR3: TGTGCCTGGAGTCCTGTCACGGGAGCCCCCTACGAGCAGTACTTC.

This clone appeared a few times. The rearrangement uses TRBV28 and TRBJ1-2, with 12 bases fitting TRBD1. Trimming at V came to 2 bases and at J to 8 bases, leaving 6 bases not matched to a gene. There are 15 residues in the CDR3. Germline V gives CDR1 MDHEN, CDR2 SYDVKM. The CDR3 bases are TGTGCCAGCAGTTTAAGGGACAGGGGGCGCGAGGGCTACACCTTC. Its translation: CASSLRDRGREGYTF.

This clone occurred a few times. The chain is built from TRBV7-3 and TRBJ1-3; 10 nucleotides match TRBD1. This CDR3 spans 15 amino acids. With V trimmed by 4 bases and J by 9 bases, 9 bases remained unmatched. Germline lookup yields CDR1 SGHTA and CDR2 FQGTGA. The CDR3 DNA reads TGTGCCAGCAGCTCTACCGGGACAGGGGATGGCACCATATATTTT. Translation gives CASSSTGTGDGTIYF.

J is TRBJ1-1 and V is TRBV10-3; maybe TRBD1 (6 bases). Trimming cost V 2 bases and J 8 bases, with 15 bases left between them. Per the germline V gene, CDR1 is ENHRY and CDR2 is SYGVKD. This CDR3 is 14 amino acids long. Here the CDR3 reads CAISETHSGGEAFF. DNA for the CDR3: TGTGCCATCAGTGAGACCCACTCGGGGGGCGAAGCTTTCTTT.

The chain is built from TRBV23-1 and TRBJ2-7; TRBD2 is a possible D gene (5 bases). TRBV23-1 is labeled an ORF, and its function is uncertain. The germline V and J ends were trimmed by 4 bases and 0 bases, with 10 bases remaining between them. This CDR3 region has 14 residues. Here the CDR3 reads CASSPLADSYEQYF. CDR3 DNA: TGCGCCAGCAGTCCTCTAGCTGACTCCTACGAGCAGTACTTC.

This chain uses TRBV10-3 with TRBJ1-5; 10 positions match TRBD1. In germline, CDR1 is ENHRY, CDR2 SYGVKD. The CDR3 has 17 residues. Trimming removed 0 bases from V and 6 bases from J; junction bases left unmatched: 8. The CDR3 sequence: CAISESAGGTGVQPQHF. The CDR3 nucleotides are TGTGCCATCAGTGAGTCGGCAGGCGGGACAGGGGTTCAGCCCCAGCATTTT.

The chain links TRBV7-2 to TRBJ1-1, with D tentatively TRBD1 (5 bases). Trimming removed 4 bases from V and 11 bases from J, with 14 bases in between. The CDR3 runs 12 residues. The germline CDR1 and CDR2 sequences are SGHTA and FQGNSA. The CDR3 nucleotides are TGTGCCAGCAGCTCCCGGAGGGGCGAGGCTTTCTTT. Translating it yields CASSSRRGEAFF. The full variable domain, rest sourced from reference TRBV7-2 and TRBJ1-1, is GAGVSQSPSNKVTEKGKDVELRCDPISGHTALYWYRQSLGQGLEFLIYFQGNSAPDKSGLPSDRFSAERTGGSVSTLTIQRTQQEDSAVYLCASSSRRGEAFFGQGTRLTVV.

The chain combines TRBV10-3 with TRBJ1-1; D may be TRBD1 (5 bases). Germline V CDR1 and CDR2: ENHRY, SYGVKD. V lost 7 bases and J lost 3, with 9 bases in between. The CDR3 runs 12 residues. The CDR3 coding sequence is TGTGCCATCAAGGGGTTGGACACTGAAGCTTTCTTT. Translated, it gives CAIKGLDTEAFF.

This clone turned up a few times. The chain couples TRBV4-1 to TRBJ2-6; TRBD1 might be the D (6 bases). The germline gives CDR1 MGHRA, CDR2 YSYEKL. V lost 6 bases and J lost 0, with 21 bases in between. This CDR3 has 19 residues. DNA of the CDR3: TGCGCCAGCAGTCCTCGGGTTTCCACAGGGAACTCTGGGGCCAACGTCCTGACTTTC. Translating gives CASSPRVSTGNSGANVLTF.

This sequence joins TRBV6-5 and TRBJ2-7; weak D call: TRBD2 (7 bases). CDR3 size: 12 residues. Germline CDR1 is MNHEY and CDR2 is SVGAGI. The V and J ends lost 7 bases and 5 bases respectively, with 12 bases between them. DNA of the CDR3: TGTGCCAGCAAGGGGGGGTGGGACGAGCAGTACTTC. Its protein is CASKGGWDEQYF.

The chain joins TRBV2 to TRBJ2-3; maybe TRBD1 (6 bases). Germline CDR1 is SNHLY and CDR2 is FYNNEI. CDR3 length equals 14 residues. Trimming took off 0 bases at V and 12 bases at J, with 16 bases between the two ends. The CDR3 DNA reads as TGTGCCAGCAGTGAAGCGCTGGGGCAGGGGCTACAGTATTTT. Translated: CASSEALGQGLQYF.

CDR3 DNA sequence: TGCGCCAGCAGCCTCGCGGCGGGGGAGGACAATGAGCAGTTCTTC. It translates to CASSLAAGEDNEQFF. J is TRBJ2-1 and V is TRBV5-1; 7 nucleotides line up with TRBD2. The CDR3 contains 15 residues. Germline CDR1 SGHRS, CDR2 YFSETQ. The trim removed 4 bases at V and 5 bases at J, leaving 9 bases unmatched.

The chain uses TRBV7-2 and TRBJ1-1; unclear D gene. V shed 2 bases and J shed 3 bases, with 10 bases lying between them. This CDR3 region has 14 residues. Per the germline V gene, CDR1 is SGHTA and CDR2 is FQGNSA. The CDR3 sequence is CASSLISRYTEAFF. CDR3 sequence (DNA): TGTGCCAGCAGCTTAATCAGTCGTTACACTGAAGCTTTCTTT.

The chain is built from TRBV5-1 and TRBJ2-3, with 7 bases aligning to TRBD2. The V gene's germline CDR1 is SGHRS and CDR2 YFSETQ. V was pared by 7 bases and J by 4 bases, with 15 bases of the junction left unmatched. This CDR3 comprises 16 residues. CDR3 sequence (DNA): TGCGCCAGCGTCGGGGGTGGCGGGAGTACCGCAGATACGCAGTATTTT. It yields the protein CASVGGGGSTADTQYF.

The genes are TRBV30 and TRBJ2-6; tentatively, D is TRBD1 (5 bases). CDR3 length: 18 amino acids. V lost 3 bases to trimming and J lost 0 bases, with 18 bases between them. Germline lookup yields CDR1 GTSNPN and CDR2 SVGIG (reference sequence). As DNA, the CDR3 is TGTGCCTGGAGAAAATTACAGGCCCCATACTCTGGGGCCAACGTCCTGACTTTC. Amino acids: CAWRKLQAPYSGANVLTF.

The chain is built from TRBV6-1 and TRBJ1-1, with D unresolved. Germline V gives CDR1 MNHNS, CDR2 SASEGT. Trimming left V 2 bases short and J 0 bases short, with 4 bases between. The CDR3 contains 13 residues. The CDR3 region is CASSERMNTEAFF. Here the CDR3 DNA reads TGTGCCAGCAGTGAACGTATGAACACTGAAGCTTTCTTT.

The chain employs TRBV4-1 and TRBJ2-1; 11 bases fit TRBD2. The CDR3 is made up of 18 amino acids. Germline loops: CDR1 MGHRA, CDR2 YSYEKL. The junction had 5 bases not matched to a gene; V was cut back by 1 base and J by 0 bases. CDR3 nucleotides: TGCGCCAGCAGCCAAGGGACTAGCGGGTATCGCTCCTACAATGAGCAGTTCTTC. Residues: CASSQGTSGYRSYNEQFF.

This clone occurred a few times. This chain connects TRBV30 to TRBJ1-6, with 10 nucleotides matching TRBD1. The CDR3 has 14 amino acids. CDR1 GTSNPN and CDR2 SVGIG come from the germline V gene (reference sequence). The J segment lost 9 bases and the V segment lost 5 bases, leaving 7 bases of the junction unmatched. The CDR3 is CAWGRGQGVSPLHF. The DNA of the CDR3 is TGTGCCTGGGGGCGTGGACAGGGGGTTTCACCCCTCCACTTT.

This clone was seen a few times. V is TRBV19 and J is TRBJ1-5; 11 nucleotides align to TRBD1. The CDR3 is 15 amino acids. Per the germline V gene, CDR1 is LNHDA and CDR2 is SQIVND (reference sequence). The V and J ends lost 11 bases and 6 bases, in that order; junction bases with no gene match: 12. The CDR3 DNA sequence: TGTGCCTGCCGGGACAGGGGGGCCGAAAGTCAGCCCCAGCATTTT. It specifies CACRDRGAESQPQHF.

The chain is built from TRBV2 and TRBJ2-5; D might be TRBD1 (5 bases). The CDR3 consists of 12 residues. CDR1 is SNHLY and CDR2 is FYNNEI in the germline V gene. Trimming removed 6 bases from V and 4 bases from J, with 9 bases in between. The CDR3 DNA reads TGTGCCAGCAGGGGGCAGACAGAGACCCAGTACTTC. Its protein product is CASRGQTETQYF.

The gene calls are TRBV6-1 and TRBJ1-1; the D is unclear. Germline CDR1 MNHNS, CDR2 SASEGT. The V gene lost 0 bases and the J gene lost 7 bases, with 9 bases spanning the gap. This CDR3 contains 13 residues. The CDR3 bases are TGTGCCAGCAGTGAAGCGCTTGGCAGTGAAGCTTTCTTT. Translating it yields CASSEALGSEAFF.

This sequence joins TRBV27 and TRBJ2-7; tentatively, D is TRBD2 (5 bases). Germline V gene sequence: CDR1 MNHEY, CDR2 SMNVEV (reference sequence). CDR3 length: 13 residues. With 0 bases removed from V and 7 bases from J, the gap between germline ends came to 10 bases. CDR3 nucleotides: TGTGCCAGCAGTTTATCCCTCTCGGGGGAGCAGTACTTC. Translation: CASSLSLSGEQYF.

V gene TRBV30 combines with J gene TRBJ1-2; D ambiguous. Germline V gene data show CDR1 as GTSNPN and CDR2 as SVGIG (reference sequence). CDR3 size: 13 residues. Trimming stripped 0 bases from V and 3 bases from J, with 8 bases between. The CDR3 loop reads CAWSVAIYYGYTF. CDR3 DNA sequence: TGTGCCTGGAGTGTCGCGATTTACTATGGCTACACCTTC.

The CDR3: CASSSDRDREQYF. The CDR3 bases are TGTGCCAGCAGCTCAGACAGGGACCGCGAGCAGTACTTC. V and J are TRBV7-3 and TRBJ2-7; 7 bases fit TRBD1. The germline gives CDR1 SGHTA, CDR2 FQGTGA. V shed 4 bases and J 6 bases; nucleotides not matched to a gene: 6. This CDR3 comprises 13 residues.

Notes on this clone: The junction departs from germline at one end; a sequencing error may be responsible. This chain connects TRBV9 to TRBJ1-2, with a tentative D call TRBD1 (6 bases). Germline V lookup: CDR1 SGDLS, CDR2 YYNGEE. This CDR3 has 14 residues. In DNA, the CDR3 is TGCGCCAGCAGTCCAGGAACAGGGACCTACGGCTACACCTTC. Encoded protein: CASSPGTGTYGYTF.